Shown below are 17 T cell receptor beta chains from a single sample sequenced in a study of OX40 agonist ivuxolimab in advanced cancers. The method was immunoSEQ multiplex PCR; TCRdb's version includes in-frame clones alone and lacks a portion of them. The data show roughly 80,000 clones, roughly 85% seen once. The sequences come from CD4+ or CD8+ T cells sorted from blood, collected in a trial of the OX40 agonist ivuxolimab. These receptors all stem from an adult with an advanced solid tumor such as melanoma, head and neck, liver or kidney cancer.

This chain uses TRBV2 with TRBJ1-6; TRBD1 might be the D (6 bases). Per the germline V gene, CDR1 is SNHLY and CDR2 is FYNNEI. The V end lost 6 bases, the J end lost 7 bases, and 13 bases lay between the germline ends. The CDR3 length is 14 residues. The CDR3 is CASSLPGTNSPLHF. CDR3 in DNA: TGTGCCAGCAGCCTGCCGGGGACAAATTCACCCCTCCACTTT.

J is TRBJ1-1 and V is TRBV7-7, with D maybe TRBD1 (5 bases). The CDR3 totals 13 residues. The germline V gene encodes CDR1 SSHAT and CDR2 FNYEAQ (reference sequence). V lost 4 bases and J lost 5, with 11 bases in between. The CDR3 spells CASSSGPGTEAFF. The CDR3 DNA follows: TGTGCCAGCAGCTCGGGGCCTGGGACTGAAGCTTTCTTT.

The rearrangement joins TRBV28 to TRBJ1-2, with TRBD1 as a possible D gene (5 bases). The CDR3 sequence is 10 residues long. Trimming took 8 bases from V and 5 from J, leaving 6 bases between them. Looked up from germline, CDR1 is MDHEN and CDR2 is SYDVKM. CDR3 sequence: CASGTYGYTF. Written as DNA, the CDR3 is TGTGCCAGCGGGACTTATGGCTACACCTTC.

This sequence joins TRBV7-3 and TRBJ2-1; D remains ambiguous. CDR3 length: 15 residues. Germline CDR1 reads SGHTA; CDR2 reads FQGTGA. Deletions cut 1 base from V and 1 base from J, with 8 bases between. CDR3 in DNA: TGTGCCAGCAGCTTAAGGTTCGGTTCCTACAATGAGCAGTTCTTC. This codes for CASSLRFGSYNEQFF.

The chain carries TRBV28 and TRBJ2-7; D may be TRBD2 (6 bases). The CDR3 totals 16 residues. The germline V gene has CDR1 MDHEN and CDR2 SYDVKM. Trimming took 2 bases from V and 0 from J, leaving 14 bases between them. CDR3 amino acids: CASSLVLGRSSYEQYF. The DNA of the CDR3 is TGTGCCAGCAGTTTAGTATTAGGGAGGAGCTCCTACGAGCAGTACTTC.

This clone occurred many times. The J gene is TRBJ2-7, the V gene TRBV10-3; no clear D. V was pared by 4 bases and J by 3 bases, with 7 bases between. The CDR3 is 12 residues long. The germline gives CDR1 ENHRY, CDR2 SYGVKD. The CDR3 DNA follows: TGTGCCATCAGTGGAAGTTACTACGAGCAGTACTTC. Residues: CAISGSYYEQYF.

The J gene is TRBJ1-2, the V gene TRBV9; 8 bases are a match to TRBD1. The junction had 2 bases not matched to a gene; V was cut back by 3 bases and J by 4 bases. The CDR3 spans 13 residues. Per germline, CDR1 SGDLS and CDR2 YYNGEE. Here the CDR3 DNA reads TGTGCCAGCAGCGCCAGGGGGCTCTATGGCTACACCTTC. This translates into CASSARGLYGYTF.

The rearrangement uses TRBV5-1 and TRBJ1-4; 7 bases match TRBD1. This CDR3 has 15 amino acids. Trimming took 1 base from V and 6 from J; bases not matched to a gene: 6. Germline V gene sequence: CDR1 SGHRS, CDR2 YFSETQ. As DNA, the CDR3 is TGCGCCAGCAGCTTGAGGACAGGCGGGGATGAAAAACTGTTTTTT. Amino acids: CASSLRTGGDEKLFF. Looking up the rest from reference TRBV5-1 and TRBJ1-4 gives the full variable domain: KAGVTQTPRYLIKTRGQQVTLSCSPISGHRSVSWYQQTPGQGLQFLFEYFSETQRNKGNFPGRFSGRQFSNSRSEMNVSTLELGDSALYLCASSLRTGGDEKLFFGSGTQLSVL.

The chain employs TRBV10-2 and TRBJ2-2; 9 nucleotides line up with TRBD1. The junction had 3 bases not matched to a gene; V was cut back by 3 bases and J by 4 bases. The length of the CDR3 is 15 residues. Per the germline V gene, CDR1 is WSHSY and CDR2 is SAAADI. Written as DNA, the CDR3 is TGCGCCAGCAGTGACCGGGACAGGGTCACCGGGGAGCTGTTTTTT. This codes for CASSDRDRVTGELFF.

The chain uses TRBV2 and TRBJ2-1, with 13 bases matching TRBD2. Germline V lookup: CDR1 SNHLY, CDR2 FYNNEI. Trimming took 6 bases from V and 6 from J; bases not matched to a gene: 8. CDR3 length equals 16 residues. The CDR3: CASRVRTSGGINEQFF. As DNA, the CDR3 is TGTGCCAGCAGGGTTAGGACTAGCGGGGGTATCAATGAGCAGTTCTTC.

This chain uses TRBV6-5 with TRBJ2-3, with no clear D. V was clipped by 6 bases and J by 2 bases, with 9 bases between them. The CDR3 loop spans 13 amino acids. CDR1 MNHEY and CDR2 SVGAGI come from the germline V gene. The CDR3 region is CASRTTLTDTQYF. The CDR3 region has the DNA TGTGCCAGCAGGACGACACTCACAGATACGCAGTATTTT.

J is TRBJ2-7 and V is TRBV6-5; D call uncertain. The V end lost 6 bases, the J end lost 2 bases, and 14 bases lay between the germline ends. The CDR3 is 14 amino acids. Germline lookup yields CDR1 MNHEY and CDR2 SVGAGI. DNA of the CDR3: TGTGCCAGCAGATCGGCCCCCTCACCCTACGAGCAGTACTTC. This codes for CASRSAPSPYEQYF.

This chain joins TRBV28 and TRBJ1-2, with D perhaps TRBD1 (6 bases). This CDR3 region has 12 residues. CDR1 MDHEN and CDR2 SYDVKM come from the germline V gene. The V gene lost 3 bases and the J gene lost 8 bases, with 10 bases spanning the gap. CDR3 nucleotide sequence: TGTGCCAGCAGTTTGAGGGGGTCGGGCTACACCTTC. Translation: CASSLRGSGYTF.

The rearrangement links TRBV11-2 to TRBJ2-1; 15 positions match TRBD2. Germline CDR1 reads SGHAT; CDR2 reads FQNNGV. The J segment lost 4 bases and the V segment lost 7 bases, leaving 14 bases of the junction unmatched. The CDR3 spans 19 residues. In DNA, the CDR3 is TGTGCCAGCAACGGCGTAGGACTAGCGGGAGGGCTCAAATACAATGAGCAGTTCTTC. Its protein product is CASNGVGLAGGLKYNEQFF.

The CDR3 loop reads CASSAGANVLTF. The DNA for the CDR3 is TGTGCCAGCAGCGCTGGGGCCAACGTCCTGACTTTC. V is TRBV6-1 and J is TRBJ2-6; D not certain. CDR1 is MNHNS and CDR2 is SASEGT in the germline V gene. V was clipped by 6 bases and J by 2 bases, with 2 bases between them. This CDR3 is 12 amino acids long.

The chain carries TRBV6-6 and TRBJ2-7, with D uncertain. V was clipped by 7 bases and J by 0 bases, with 19 bases between them. Germline V gene lookup returns CDR1 MNHNY and CDR2 SVGAGI (reference sequence). The CDR3 is 16 residues long. This chain's CDR3 is CASKDFGGKTSYEQYF. In nucleotides, the CDR3 is TGTGCCAGCAAGGATTTTGGCGGTAAAACCTCCTACGAGCAGTACTTC.

V usage is TRBV5-5 and J usage is TRBJ1-5, with 9 bases identical to TRBD1. Unmatched junction bases numbered 6, after V lost 5 bases and J lost 3 bases. The CDR3 is made up of 15 amino acids. The germline V gene encodes CDR1 SGHKS and CDR2 YYEKEE (reference sequence). In DNA form, the CDR3 reads TGTGCCAGCAGTACCCGGACAGGGGCCAATCAGCCCCAGCATTTT. This codes for CASSTRTGANQPQHF.